These T cell receptor beta chains were read from a single sample in a study of shared clonotypes between healthy human individuals. Sequenced by immunoSEQ multiplex PCR; TCRdb stores in-frame clones only, minus some. Among roughly 1 million clones listed, under 80% were seen once. Source material: memory CD4+ T cells sorted from blood. The origin of the receptors is a man aged 18-30 years in good health. The CDR3 runs from the conserved cysteine through the conserved F or W. D genes are given only for firm matches. Where a row states a size, it is once, few, many or the class of an expanded clone; other rows omit it.

CDR3 length	D gene	V gene	clone size	J gene	CDR3 DNA	CDR3 protein
15	TRBD2	TRBV10-2	NA	TRBJ2-1	TGCGCCAGCAGTGATGGCGGGAGGACCAACAATGAGCAGTTCTTC	CASSDGGRTNNEQFF
15	TRBD1	TRBV6-6	NA	TRBJ2-7	TGTGCCAGCAGTTACTTTCGCCAGGGGGACTACGAGCAGTACTTC	CASSYFRQGDYEQYF
14	NA	TRBV5-1	NA	TRBJ1-1	TGCGCCAGCAGCTTGGTACAGGGAAGCACTGAAGCTTTCTTT	CASSLVQGSTEAFF
13	TRBD1	TRBV5-6	NA	TRBJ1-2	TGTGCCAGCAGCCAACCTGACAGGGCGGGCTACACCTTC	CASSQPDRAGYTF
13	NA	TRBV4-1	NA	TRBJ1-2	TGCGCCAGCAGCCCCCGTCTAGGAGAAGGCTACACCTTC	CASSPRLGEGYTF
15	TRBD2	TRBV12-5	once	TRBJ2-1	TGTGCTAGTGGCCCCGGGACTAGCGGGAGGTATGAGCAGTTCTTC	CASGPGTSGRYEQFF
14	TRBD2	TRBV10-3	NA	TRBJ2-7	TGTGCCATCAGGGAGGGGACTAGCGTTGTCGAGCAGTACTTC	CAIREGTSVVEQYF
16	TRBD1	TRBV5-6	NA	TRBJ1-2	TGTGCCAGCAGCTCTAACCGACAGGGTCGCGGCTATGGCTACACCTTC	CASSSNRQGRGYGYTF
19	TRBD2	TRBV30	NA	TRBJ2-3	TGTGCCTGGAAACAGCGGGGCGGGAGGGCCTATAGGAGCACAGATACGCAGTATTTT	CAWKQRGGRAYRSTDTQYF
15	NA	TRBV19	once	TRBJ2-1	TGTGCCAGTAGTGCCCAATGGGGGTTTTACAATGAGCAGTTCTTC	CASSAQWGFYNEQFF
15	NA	TRBV5-4	NA	TRBJ2-7	TGTGCCAGCAGCCGGACTCCTGCAGCGGTGGACGAGCAGTACTTC	CASSRTPAAVDEQYF
16	NA	TRBV25-1	NA	TRBJ2-3	TGTGCCAGCAGTGACATAGCGGGACAGGCTGTTTATACGCAGTATTTT	CASSDIAGQAVYTQYF
14	TRBD1	TRBV7-2	NA	TRBJ1-1	TGTGCCAGCAGCACAGGGGTGGCAAACACTGAAGCTTTCTTT	CASSTGVANTEAFF
16	TRBD2	TRBV5-1	NA	TRBJ2-2	TGCGCCAGCAGCTTGGCGCTAGCGGGAGTGTCCGGGGAGCTGTTTTTT	CASSLALAGVSGELFF
13	NA	TRBV5-1	NA	TRBJ2-7	TGCGCCAGCAGCTTGGATTATCCCTACGAGCAGTACTTC	CASSLDYPYEQYF
13	NA	TRBV7-8	few	TRBJ1-6	TGTGCCAGCAGCTCCTCCTTGAATTCACCCCTCCACTTT	CASSSSLNSPLHF
16	NA	TRBV5-4	NA	TRBJ2-4	TGTGCCAGCAGCCCCCGGCGGAAATTGGGTGAAAACATTCAGTACTTC	CASSPRRKLGENIQYF
12	NA	TRBV7-9	NA	TRBJ2-5	TGTGCCAGCAGCAACACACAAGAGACCCAGTACTTC	CASSNTQETQYF
15	TRBD2	TRBV5-4	few	TRBJ2-1	TGTGCCAGCAGCTTGGAAGCGGGGGGGGCATATGAGCAGTTCTTC	CASSLEAGGAYEQFF
16	NA	TRBV13	NA	TRBJ1-6	TGTGCCAGCAGCCTAGAAGCGTTACCAACTAATTCACCCCTCCACTTT	CASSLEALPTNSPLHF
13	NA	TRBV11-1	NA	TRBJ1-1	TGTGCCAGCAGCCTCCAAAAGAACACTGAAGCTTTCTTT	CASSLQKNTEAFF
14	NA	TRBV5-4	NA	TRBJ2-3	TGTGCCAGCAGCCCGGAAAGGAGCACAGATACGCAGTATTTT	CASSPERSTDTQYF
15	NA	TRBV18	few	TRBJ2-5	TGTGCCAGTCAGATGGGGGCTGTCCCACAAGAGACCCAGTACTTC	CASQMGAVPQETQYF
13	TRBD1	TRBV5-4	NA	TRBJ1-2	TGTGCCAGCAGCCTACAGGGGGCGCGAGGCTACACCTTC	CASSLQGARGYTF
15	TRBD1	TRBV14	NA	TRBJ1-6	TGTGCCAGCAGCCAGACCGCAGGGGGCAGGTCACCCCTCCACTTT	CASSQTAGGRSPLHF
15	NA	TRBV27	once	TRBJ2-7	TGTGCCAGCAGTTTAGTTCCTGAGAGCTCCTACGAGCAGTACTTC	CASSLVPESSYEQYF
14	NA	TRBV18	NA	TRBJ2-7	TGTGCCAGCTCACCACCCTCCAGACTCTACGAGCAGTACTTC	CASSPPSRLYEQYF
11	NA	TRBV9	NA	TRBJ1-1	TGTGCCAGCAGCGTAGCGTCCTCGGCTTTCTTT	CASSVASSAFF
13	TRBD1	TRBV30	NA	TRBJ2-5	TGTGCCTGGAACCCGACAGGGGGAGAGACCCAGTACTTC	CAWNPTGGETQYF
17	TRBD1	TRBV19	NA	TRBJ1-2	TGTGCCAGTAGCATACGAATACGAGGACAGGGGGCCCAGGGCTACACCTTC	CASSIRIRGQGAQGYTF